This T cell receptor (beta chain) derives from a study of regulatory T cells in long-lasting Graves disease (dated by TCRdb to about 2021). With respect to the entire study: Patients with newly diagnosed Graves' disease had been on antithyroid drugs for under 3 months. This study used TCR sequencing and RNA sequencing of peripheral blood to compare persistent Graves' disease patients against newly diagnosed Graves' disease patients. The study took place in China and was registered as a clinical trial. A total of about 33 samples were covered by TCR sequencing, comprising around 13 persistent and 20 or so newly diagnosed Graves' disease patients. Overall results and qualifications from the work: Compared with newly diagnosed patients, persistent Graves' disease patients had lower TCR Shannon entropy and fewer highly expanded clones, which suggests clonal expansion. Sequencing and analysis were limited to the TCR beta chain. As a limitation, the authors acknowledged that the small sample size may reduce accuracy. Because the primary lesion, thyroid tissue, could not be accessed, the study looked at peripheral blood alone. A larger number of public clonotypes was shared among persistent patients (fewer than 3,000) than among newly diagnosed patients (around 870). Preferential use of TRBV28, TRBJ1-2 and TRBJ2-5 was observed in persistent disease, whereas TRBV20-1 and TRBJ2-1 were favored in newly diagnosed disease.

From its cysteine to its phenylalanine, the CDR3 spans 15 amino acids. The kept DNA is CDR3 alone, 45 bases in frame from the first base. Trimming at the junction amounts to 9 bases on V and 4 bases on J, and the germline ends lie 21 bases apart. Taken from the germline V gene, the CDR1 and CDR2 loops are ENHRY and SYGVKD. In light of the paper, this sample's time point label describes: newly diagnosed GD, antithyroid drugs for less than 3 months. For both TCR sequencing and RNA sequencing, RNA was extracted from PBMCs in TRIzol. The diagnosis of Graves' disease was made according to American Thyroid Association guidelines. Recruitment of patients was carried out at an endocrinology department in Xi'an, China. Each patient gave around 9.2 milliliters of peripheral blood, collected in an EDTA anticoagulant tube. Ficoll Paque Plus density gradient separation was used to isolate PBMCs, and no additional T cell sorting was done. RNA quality was checked with an Agilent 2100 Bioanalyzer and agarose gel, and concentration with a NanoDrop 2000.

This clonotype was found a few times. Its antigen has not been determined. Base qualities are not recorded, but no much larger clone differs from it by a single base. The receptor library was made with multiplex PCR. The sample was run on an Illumina HiSeq 4000. TCR beta libraries were built with iRepertoire HTBI primers and Arm-PCR amplification of CDR3 regions. PCR products were gel purified before sequencing. As for how the authors treated the data: Gene usage analysis of CDR3 amino acid clonotypes relied on the roughly 64 TRBV and about 15 TRBJ segments identified across samples. COPE and FqMerger were used to merge the filtered high-quality paired reads into contigs. BLAST was used to align contigs to IMGT TRBV, TRBD and TRBJ reference genes, with CDR3 defined following IMGT. Any clonotype with a frequency above 0.1% was counted as a highly expanded clone. Shannon entropy was used to measure repertoire diversity, and the Gini coefficient was used to measure V-J evenness. A clonotype found in more than one individual was treated as public. Starting from the raw public reads, TCRdb applied fastp trimming at Q25, assembled clones with MiXCR and retained in-frame beta chains. Each CDR3 protein gets just one entry, which takes the most common genes and DNA from the rows behind it. Here the V and J calls rest on TCRdb's processing, not on the authors' analysis. The sample table holds roughly 260,000 distinct CDR3 sequences, of which 15% to 20% were seen once. The top ten constitute 14% of the sample.

The sample also formed part of further work on T cells in Graves' hyperthyroidism and ophthalmopathy. Taken from the second paper: Graves' hyperthyroidism was defined as stable when no progression to ophthalmopathy occurred over 18 months of follow-up. Hyperthyroidism patients were newly diagnosed, with disease duration under 2 months, and aged 18 to 65 years. Any patient with an uncontrolled infection, another autoimmune disease, pregnancy or lactation was excluded. Diagnoses were established on the basis of clinical symptoms, serum thyroxine and TRAb, thyroid ultrasound, and orbital computed tomography. A first-round RT-PCR of the TCR CDR3 used the HTBI primer set with the Qiagen OneStep RT-PCR kit. Most expanded thyroid clonotypes (frequency above 0.001) were also detected in blood, a finding suggesting that blood repertoires may reflect thyroid immune responses. A model built on a 13 V-J signature distinguished ophthalmopathy from stable hyperthyroidism, reaching around 88% sensitivity and 81.08% specificity in cross-validation and 80%/75% in testing. In validation, the model predicted progression to ophthalmopathy with approximately 71% sensitivity and less than 75% specificity, a median of 6.5 months before onset. TCR V-J signatures able to tell the groups apart were searched for in a discovery cohort of 90 to 100 patients, of whom about 40 had Graves' ophthalmopathy and 57 had stable Graves' hyperthyroidism. Prospective prediction of ophthalmopathy was tested in an independent validation cohort consisting of 18 to 20 hyperthyroidism patients and 15 or so patients who later progressed to ophthalmopathy. For training and testing, the 100 or so patients in the discovery cohort were randomly divided in a 7:3 ratio. In addition, the study compared T-cell repertoires in thyroid tissue and in blood from about 6 Graves' hyperthyroidism patients. Following sampling, methimazole starting at 30 mg daily was given to hyperthyroidism patients, and high-dose intravenous methylprednisolone was given to ophthalmopathy patients. Libraries were constructed in a second round of multiplex PCR, after which size selection and purification were carried out. Paired-end sequencing of the libraries was performed with 100 bp reads on an Illumina HiSeq2000. SOAPnuke was used to process the raw data, throwing out any read that contained adapters or uncalled bases, had a mean Phred below 15, or lacked an exact constant-primer or identifier match. COPE v1.2.5 was used to merge high-quality paired reads, and clonotypes were defined as unique nucleotide sequences. MiTCR v1.1 was used to align clonotypes to the IMGT TRBV, TRBD and TRBJ reference segments. Analysis was restricted to V-J combinations with a frequency above 0.0001, which covered 99.2% of repertoires. A TCS score was defined as the ratio between F50 (clonal expansion) and ExV (chaos), using BLOSUM62-based TCRdist between CDR3 peptides within each V-J. Welch's t-statistics and random forest reduced several hundred V-J features to roughly 13, which were used in a naive Bayes classifier (R e1071). No statistical method was used to set the sample size in advance, and investigators knew the group allocation. According to the paper, TCR Vbeta CDR3 sequencing was carried out on some 140 peripheral blood samples, which came from fewer than 50 ophthalmopathy, about 75 hyperthyroidism and roughly 17 progressor patients.

The sequence joins TRBV10-3 to TRBJ1-1; the D gene identity is not certain. The specimen comprised peripheral blood mononuclear cells (PBMCs), sampled at new diagnosis, from a patient treated with antithyroid drugs. The TCR sequence derives from a woman aged 30 to 39 with Graves disease. Donor details come from another sample of the same person, matched by shared clones. The DNA reads TGTGCCATAAGGTTGGGGAGTTCAAGTGGCACTGAAGCTTTCTTT. It is translated as CAIRLGSSSGTEAFF.